This T cell receptor (beta chain) was observed in a study of T cell responses to AZD1222 COVID-19 vaccine. Note on this clone: What it recognizes is unknown.

TCRdb's copy holds only in-frame clones and misses some; the assay was immunoSEQ multiplex PCR. This table has 110,000 to 150,000 clones, over 85% appearing once. Study results and caveats: It was only five to seven AZD1222 recipients who were seropositive at baseline.

Germline-derived CDR1 and CDR2 are SEHNR and FQNEAQ (reference sequence). V was clipped by 9 bases and J by 2 bases, with 16 bases between them. The CDR3 runs to 14 residues. The sequence was collected from an adult in good health. The chain carries TRBV7-9 and TRBJ2-5; TRBD2 might be the D (6 bases). Specimen: peripheral blood, collected on day 0 of AZD1222 vaccination. The CDR3 nucleotides are TGTGCCAGTGGGATTTCCGGGGGTCAAGAGACCCAGTACTTC. This gives the protein CASGISGGQETQYF.